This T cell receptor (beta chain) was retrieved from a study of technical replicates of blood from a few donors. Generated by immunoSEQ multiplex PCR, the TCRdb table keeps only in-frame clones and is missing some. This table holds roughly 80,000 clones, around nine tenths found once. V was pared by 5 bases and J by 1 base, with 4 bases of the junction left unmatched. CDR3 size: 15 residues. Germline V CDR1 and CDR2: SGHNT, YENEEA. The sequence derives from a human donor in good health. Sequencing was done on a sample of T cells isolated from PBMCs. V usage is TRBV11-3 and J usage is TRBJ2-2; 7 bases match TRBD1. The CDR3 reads CASSARQGNTGELFF. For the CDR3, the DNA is TGTGCCAGCAGCGCTAGACAGGGGAACACCGGGGAGCTGTTTTTT.